This TCR beta chain is from a study of blood T cell repertoires in COVID-19. V lost 2 bases and J lost 8; bases outside the gene matches: 10. This CDR3 has 15 residues. Germline loops: CDR1 SQVTM, CDR2 ANQGSEA. Clones were sequenced by immunoSEQ multiplex PCR, and TCRdb holds only the in-frame ones, with some missing. The data contain just under 250,000 clones, around 89% of them seen just once; the ten biggest clones take up 3.5% to 5%. This sequence joins TRBV29-1 and TRBJ2-4; TRBD2 matches at 9 bases. This receptor was identified in a woman in her twenties or thirties who had recovered from COVID-19. Sequencing was performed on PBMCs or T cells enriched from blood (not recorded which). This chain's CDR3 is CSVERDAGGGDIQYF. The CDR3 nucleotides read TGCAGCGTTGAAAGGGACGCAGGCGGGGGGGACATTCAGTACTTC.